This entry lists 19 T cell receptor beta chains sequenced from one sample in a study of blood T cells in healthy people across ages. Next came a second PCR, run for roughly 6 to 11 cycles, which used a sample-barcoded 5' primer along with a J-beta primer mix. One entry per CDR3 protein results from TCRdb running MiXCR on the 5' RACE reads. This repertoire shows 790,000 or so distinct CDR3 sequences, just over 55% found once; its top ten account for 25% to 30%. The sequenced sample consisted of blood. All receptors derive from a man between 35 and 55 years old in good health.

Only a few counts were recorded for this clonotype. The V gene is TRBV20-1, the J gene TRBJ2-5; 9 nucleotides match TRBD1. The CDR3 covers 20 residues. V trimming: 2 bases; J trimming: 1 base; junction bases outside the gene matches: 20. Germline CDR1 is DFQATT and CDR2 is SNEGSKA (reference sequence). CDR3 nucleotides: TGCAGTGCTAGATACCGTCGAGGACAGGGGACCCAACCCATCCAAGAGACCCAGTACTTC. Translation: CSARYRRGQGTQPIQETQYF.

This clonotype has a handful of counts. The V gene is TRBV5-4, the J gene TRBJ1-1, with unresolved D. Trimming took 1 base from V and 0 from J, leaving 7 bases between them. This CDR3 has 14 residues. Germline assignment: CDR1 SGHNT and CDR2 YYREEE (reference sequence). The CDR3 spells CASSLSGLNTEAFF. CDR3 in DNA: TGTGCCAGCAGCTTGTCTGGGTTGAACACTGAAGCTTTCTTT. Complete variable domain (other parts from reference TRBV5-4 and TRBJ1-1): ETGVTQSPTHLIKTRGQQVTLRCSSQSGHNTVSWYQQALGQGPQFIFQYYREEENGRGNFPPRFSGLQFPNYSSELNVNALELDDSALYLCASSLSGLNTEAFFGQGTRLTVV.

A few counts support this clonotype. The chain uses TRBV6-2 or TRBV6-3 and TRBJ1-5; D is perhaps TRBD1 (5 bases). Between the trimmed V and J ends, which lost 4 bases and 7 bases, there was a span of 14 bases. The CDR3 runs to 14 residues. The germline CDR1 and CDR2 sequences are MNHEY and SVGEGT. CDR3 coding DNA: TGTGCCAGCAGTTTCCCGGGGGAAAGACAGCCCCAGCATTTT. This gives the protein CASSFPGERQPQHF.

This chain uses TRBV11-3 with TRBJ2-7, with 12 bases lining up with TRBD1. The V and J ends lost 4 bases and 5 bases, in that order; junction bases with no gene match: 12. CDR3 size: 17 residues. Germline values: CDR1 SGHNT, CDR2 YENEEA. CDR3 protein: CASSSGTGGARDDEQYF. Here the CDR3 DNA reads TGTGCCAGCAGCTCCGGGACAGGGGGCGCCCGTGATGACGAGCAGTACTTC.

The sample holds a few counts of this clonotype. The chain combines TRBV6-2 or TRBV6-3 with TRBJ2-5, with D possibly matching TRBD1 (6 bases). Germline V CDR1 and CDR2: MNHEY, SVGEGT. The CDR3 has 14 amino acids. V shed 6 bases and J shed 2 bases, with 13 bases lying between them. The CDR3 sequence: CASSGWTVQETQYF. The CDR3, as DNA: TGTGCCAGCAGCGGTTGGACAGTTCAAGAGACCCAGTACTTC.

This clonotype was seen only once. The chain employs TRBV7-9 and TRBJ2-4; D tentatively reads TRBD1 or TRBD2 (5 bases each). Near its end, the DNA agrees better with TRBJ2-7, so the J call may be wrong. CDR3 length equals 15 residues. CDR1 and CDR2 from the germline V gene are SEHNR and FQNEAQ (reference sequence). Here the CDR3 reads CASSPGPKTRYEQYF. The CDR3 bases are TGTGCCAGCAGCCCGGGACCGAAAACCCGGTACGAGCAGTACTTC.

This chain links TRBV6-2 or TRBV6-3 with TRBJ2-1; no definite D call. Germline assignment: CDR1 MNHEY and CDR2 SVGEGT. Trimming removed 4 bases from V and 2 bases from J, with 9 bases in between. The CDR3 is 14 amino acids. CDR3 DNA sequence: TGTGCCAGCAGTTTAGAGCCAACCTACAATGAGCAGTTCTTC. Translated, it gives CASSLEPTYNEQFF.

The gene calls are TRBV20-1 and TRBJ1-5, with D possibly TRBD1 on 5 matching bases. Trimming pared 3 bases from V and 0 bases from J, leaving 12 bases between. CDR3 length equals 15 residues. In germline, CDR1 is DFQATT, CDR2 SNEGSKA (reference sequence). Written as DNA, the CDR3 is TGCAGTGCTAGTGGGGGGGGAGGTAGCAATCAGCCCCAGCATTTT. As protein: CSASGGGGSNQPQHF.

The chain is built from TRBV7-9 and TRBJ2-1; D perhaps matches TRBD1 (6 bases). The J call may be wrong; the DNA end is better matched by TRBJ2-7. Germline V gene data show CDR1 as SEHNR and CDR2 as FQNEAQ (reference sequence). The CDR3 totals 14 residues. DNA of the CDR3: TGTGCCAGCAGCCCGGACAGTCCCTACAATGAGCAGTACTTC. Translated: CASSPDSPYNEQYF.

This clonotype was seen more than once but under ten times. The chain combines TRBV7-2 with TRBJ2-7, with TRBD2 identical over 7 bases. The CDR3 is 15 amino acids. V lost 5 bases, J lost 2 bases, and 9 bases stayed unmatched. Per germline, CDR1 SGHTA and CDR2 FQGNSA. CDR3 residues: CASSQGGYPAYEQYF. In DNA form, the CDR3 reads TGTGCCAGCAGCCAGGGAGGGTACCCAGCCTACGAGCAGTACTTC. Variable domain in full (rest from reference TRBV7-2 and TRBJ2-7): GAGVSQSPSNKVTEKGKDVELRCDPISGHTALYWYRQSLGQGLEFLIYFQGNSAPDKSGLPSDRFSAERTGGSVSTLTIQRTQQEDSAVYLCASSQGGYPAYEQYFGPGTRLTVT.

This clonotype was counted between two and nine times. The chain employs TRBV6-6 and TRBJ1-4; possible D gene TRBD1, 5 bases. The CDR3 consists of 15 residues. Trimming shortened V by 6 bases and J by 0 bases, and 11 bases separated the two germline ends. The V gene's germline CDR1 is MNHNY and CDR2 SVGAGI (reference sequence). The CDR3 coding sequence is TGTGCCAGCAGGCTGGGGGGGGCAACTAATGAAAAACTGTTTTTT. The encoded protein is CASRLGGATNEKLFF.

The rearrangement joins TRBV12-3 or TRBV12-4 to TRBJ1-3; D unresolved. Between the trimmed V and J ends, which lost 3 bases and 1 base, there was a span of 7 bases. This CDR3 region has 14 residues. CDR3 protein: CASSFMGSGNTIYF. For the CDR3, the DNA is TGTGCCAGCAGTTTTATGGGGTCTGGAAACACCATATATTTT.

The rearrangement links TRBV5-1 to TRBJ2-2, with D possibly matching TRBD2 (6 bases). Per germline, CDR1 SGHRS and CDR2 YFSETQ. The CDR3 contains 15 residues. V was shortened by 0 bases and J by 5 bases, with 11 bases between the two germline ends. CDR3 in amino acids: CASSLGLASTGELFF. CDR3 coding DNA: TGCGCCAGCAGCTTGGGGCTAGCGAGTACCGGGGAGCTGTTTTTT.

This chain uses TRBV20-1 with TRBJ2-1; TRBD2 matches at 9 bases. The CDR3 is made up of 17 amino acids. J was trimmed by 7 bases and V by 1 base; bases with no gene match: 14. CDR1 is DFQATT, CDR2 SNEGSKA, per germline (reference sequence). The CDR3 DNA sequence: TGCAGTGCTAGAGTGCCTAATGTCGGCGGGAGGGGTAATGAGCAGTTCTTC. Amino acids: CSARVPNVGGRGNEQFF.

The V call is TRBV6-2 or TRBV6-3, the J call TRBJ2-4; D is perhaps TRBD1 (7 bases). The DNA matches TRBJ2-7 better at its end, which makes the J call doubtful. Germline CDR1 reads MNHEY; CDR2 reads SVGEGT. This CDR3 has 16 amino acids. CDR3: CASSYYLRGQSYEQYF. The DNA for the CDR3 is TGTGCCAGCAGTTACTATTTGCGGGGACAGAGTTACGAGCAGTACTTC.

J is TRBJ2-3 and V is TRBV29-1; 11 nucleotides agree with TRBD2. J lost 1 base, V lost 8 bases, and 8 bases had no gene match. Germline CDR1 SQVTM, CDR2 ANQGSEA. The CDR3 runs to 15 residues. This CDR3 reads CSLLAGGRGTDTQYF. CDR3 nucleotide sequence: TGCAGCCTTCTAGCGGGAGGTAGAGGCACAGATACGCAGTATTTT.

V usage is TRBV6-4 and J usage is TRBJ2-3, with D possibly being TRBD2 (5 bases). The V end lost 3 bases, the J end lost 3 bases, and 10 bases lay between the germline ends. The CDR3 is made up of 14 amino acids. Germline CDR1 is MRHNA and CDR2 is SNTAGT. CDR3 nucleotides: TGTGCCAGCAGTGAAACTAGGAGGACAGATACGCAGTATTTT. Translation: CASSETRRTDTQYF.

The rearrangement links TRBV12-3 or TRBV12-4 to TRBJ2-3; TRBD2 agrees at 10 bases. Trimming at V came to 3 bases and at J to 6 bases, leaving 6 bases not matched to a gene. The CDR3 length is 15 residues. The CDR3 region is CASSFPTSGIDTQYF. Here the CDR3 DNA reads TGTGCCAGCAGTTTCCCTACTAGCGGGATTGATACGCAGTATTTT.

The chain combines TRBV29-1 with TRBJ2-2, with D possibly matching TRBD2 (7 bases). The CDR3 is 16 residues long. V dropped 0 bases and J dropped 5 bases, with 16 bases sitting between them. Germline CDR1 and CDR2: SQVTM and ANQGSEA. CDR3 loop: CSVEDRGGPRTGELFF. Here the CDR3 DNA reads TGCAGCGTTGAAGATAGGGGGGGCCCCCGGACCGGGGAGCTGTTTTTT.